These T cell receptor beta chains were read from a single sample in a study of CD8 T cells in Susac syndrome. Using its own MiXCR run on the immunoSEQ multiplex PCR reads, TCRdb lists one record per CDR3 protein. Of about 75,000 distinct CDR3 sequences detected, around 94% appear once; the ten largest clones hold roughly 0.5%. The sequencing sample was made of CD8+ T cells from PBMCs. The receptors here all came from a human donor with Susac syndrome. Each CDR3 is given with its conserved first and last residue. D genes are given only for firm matches. Rows give clone size only sometimes, using once, few, many, or a class for an expanded clone.

CDR3: CAAYRNTEAFF; DNA: TGTGCCGCGTACAGGAACACTGAAGCTTTCTTT; size: NA; D: NA; V: TRBV12-3/TRBV12-4; J: TRBJ1-1
CDR3: CASSLDSGGHEQYF; DNA: TGTGCCAGCAGTCTCGACAGCGGCGGCCACGAGCAGTACTTC; size: NA; D: NA; V: TRBV3-1; J: TRBJ2-7
CDR3: CAIRDPDRGPNTGELFF; DNA: TGTGCCATCAGAGACCCTGACAGGGGCCCGAACACCGGGGAGCTGTTTTTT; size: NA; D: TRBD1; V: TRBV10-3; J: TRBJ2-2
CDR3: CASSSGGTDTQYF; DNA: TGTGCCAGCAGCTCGGGGGGCACAGATACGCAGTATTTT; size: NA; D: NA; V: TRBV9; J: TRBJ2-3
CDR3: CASLGSETQYF; DNA: TGTGCCAGCTTGGGGTCAGAGACCCAGTACTTC; size: NA; D: NA; V: TRBV6-5; J: TRBJ2-5
CDR3: CASSLTGGSEAFF; DNA: TGTGCCAGCAGCCTGACAGGGGGCAGTGAAGCTTTCTTT; size: NA; D: TRBD1; V: TRBV14; J: TRBJ1-1
CDR3: CASSFGGDTDTQYF; DNA: TGTGCCAGCAGCTTTGGAGGGGACACAGATACGCAGTATTTT; size: NA; D: NA; V: TRBV7-7; J: TRBJ2-3
CDR3: CASTPGALNTEAFF; DNA: TGTGCCAGCACTCCAGGGGCACTCAACACTGAAGCTTTCTTT; size: NA; D: NA; V: TRBV12-3/TRBV12-4; J: TRBJ1-1
CDR3: CASSYLTSGTDTQYF; DNA: TGTGCCAGCAGTTACTTAACTAGCGGGACAGATACGCAGTATTTT; size: NA; D: TRBD2; V: TRBV6-6; J: TRBJ2-3
CDR3: CSGKTSGRANEQFF; DNA: TGCAGCGGTAAGACTAGCGGGAGAGCCAATGAGCAGTTCTTC; size: NA; D: TRBD2; V: TRBV29-1; J: TRBJ2-1
CDR3: CSVGQGADQPQHF; DNA: TGCAGCGTTGGGCAGGGGGCTGATCAGCCCCAGCATTTT; size: NA; D: TRBD1; V: TRBV29-1; J: TRBJ1-5
CDR3: CASRDTFDNEQFF; DNA: TGTGCCAGCAGGGACACTTTTGACAATGAGCAGTTCTTC; size: NA; D: NA; V: TRBV7-9; J: TRBJ2-1
CDR3: CASSLKTIAYEQYF; DNA: TGTGCCAGCAGCTTAAAAACGATTGCCTACGAGCAGTACTTC; size: once; D: NA; V: TRBV7-2; J: TRBJ2-7
CDR3: CASGPSEGNTEAFF; DNA: TGTGCTAGTGGTCCCTCCGAGGGGAACACTGAAGCTTTCTTT; size: NA; D: NA; V: TRBV12-5; J: TRBJ1-1
CDR3: CASSEVAGSTDTQYF; DNA: TGTGCCAGCAGTGAGGTAGCGGGGAGCACAGATACGCAGTATTTT; size: NA; D: TRBD2; V: TRBV6-4; J: TRBJ2-3
CDR3: CASSVGGKNQPQHF; DNA: TGTGCCAGCAGCGTAGGGGGAAAAAATCAGCCCCAGCATTTT; size: once; D: NA; V: TRBV9; J: TRBJ1-5
CDR3: CACYESGGTQYF; DNA: TGTGCCTGCTACGAGAGTGGGGGTACGCAGTATTTT; size: NA; D: NA; V: TRBV2; J: TRBJ2-3
CDR3: CAWSVGKGQPQHF; DNA: TGTGCCTGGAGTGTAGGTAAAGGTCAGCCCCAGCATTTT; size: NA; D: NA; V: TRBV30; J: TRBJ1-5
CDR3: CASSLPGGRPTGELFF; DNA: TGTGCCAGCAGCTTACCAGGGGGGAGGCCCACCGGGGAGCTGTTTTTT; size: NA; D: NA; V: TRBV7-9; J: TRBJ2-2
CDR3: CASKGKAEAFF; DNA: TGTGCCAGCAAGGGGAAGGCTGAAGCTTTCTTT; size: NA; D: NA; V: TRBV2; J: TRBJ1-1
CDR3: CASSPPLPLAPTF; DNA: TGTGCCAGCTCACCACCGTTACCACTCGCCCCAACCTTC; size: NA; D: NA; V: TRBV18; J: TRBJ1-2
CDR3: CASSEQEAPF; DNA: TGTGCCAGTTCCGAACAGGAGGCACCCTTC; size: NA; D: NA; V: TRBV9; J: TRBJ1-2
CDR3: CSASGDSSYEQYF; DNA: TGCAGTGCTAGTGGGGACAGCTCCTACGAGCAGTACTTC; size: NA; D: TRBD1; V: TRBV20-1; J: TRBJ2-7
CDR3: CASSYSRKDQPQHF; DNA: TGTGCCAGCAGTTACTCGAGAAAAGACCAGCCCCAGCATTTT; size: once; D: NA; V: TRBV6-2/TRBV6-3; J: TRBJ1-5
CDR3: CASSQATGASKNIQYF; DNA: TGTGCCAGCAGCCAAGCGACAGGGGCATCCAAAAACATTCAGTACTTC; size: NA; D: TRBD1; V: TRBV7-9; J: TRBJ2-4
CDR3: CASSVDWGSGGYNEQFF; DNA: TGTGCCAGCAGCGTAGACTGGGGTAGCGGGGGCTACAATGAGCAGTTCTTC; size: NA; D: TRBD2; V: TRBV9; J: TRBJ2-1
CDR3: CATPVGQETQYF; DNA: TGTGCCACCCCGGTGGGCCAAGAGACCCAGTACTTC; size: NA; D: NA; V: TRBV6-2/TRBV6-3; J: TRBJ2-5
CDR3: CSARDNVYGYTF; DNA: TGCAGTGCTAGAGATAATGTCTATGGCTACACCTTC; size: NA; D: NA; V: TRBV20-1; J: TRBJ1-2
CDR3: CASSHGALINPNQPQHF; DNA: TGCGCCAGCAGTCACGGGGCTCTTATCAATCCCAATCAGCCCCAGCATTTT; size: NA; D: NA; V: TRBV23-1; J: TRBJ1-5
CDR3: CASSPNVGQYF; DNA: TGTGCCAGCAGTCCTAACGTGGGGCAGTACTTC; size: NA; D: NA; V: TRBV12-3/TRBV12-4; J: TRBJ2-7
CDR3: CASSPIAGGLETQYF; DNA: TGTGCCAGCAGCCCAATAGCGGGGGGGCTGGAGACCCAGTACTTC; size: NA; D: TRBD2; V: TRBV7-9; J: TRBJ2-5
CDR3: CASSFGSNSPLHF; DNA: TGTGCCAGCAGTTTCGGCAGTAATTCACCCCTCCACTTT; size: once; D: NA; V: TRBV12-3/TRBV12-4; J: TRBJ1-6
CDR3: CASSVGTTGNWYF; DNA: TGTGCCAGCAGCGTAGGGACGACGGGCAACTGGTATTTT; size: NA; D: NA; V: TRBV9; J: TRBJ1-3
CDR3: CASSVEVLTDTQYF; DNA: TGTGCCAGCAGCGTAGAAGTACTCACAGATACGCAGTATTTT; size: NA; D: NA; V: TRBV9; J: TRBJ2-3
CDR3: CASGSQGANEQFF; DNA: TGTGCCAGCGGATCTCAGGGGGCCAATGAGCAGTTCTTC; size: NA; D: TRBD1; V: TRBV9; J: TRBJ2-1
CDR3: CASSEYTGRILHGYTF; DNA: TGTGCCAGCAGTGAATATACAGGGAGGATCCTGCATGGCTACACCTTC; size: NA; D: NA; V: TRBV2; J: TRBJ1-2
CDR3: CAWGAGNQETQYF; DNA: TGTGCCTGGGGGGCGGGGAACCAAGAGACCCAGTACTTC; size: NA; D: NA; V: TRBV28; J: TRBJ2-5